A single sample is the source of the 8 T cell receptor beta chains below, sequenced in a study of post-analysis software for immune sequencing data. Findings of the study overall: With TRBV5-6, TRBV5-1 and TRBV20-1 included, about five TRBV segments were more frequent in patients than in controls.

What these receptors recognize is not known. Incorporated into the TCR beta cDNA libraries were unique molecular identifiers, which served to reduce PCR and sequencing biases. Each CDR3 protein is one row after TCRdb ran MiXCR on the PCR reads. The sample holds about 620,000 distinct CDR3 sequences, 44% seen once. The sample was blood. Receptor source: a girl aged 10 to 17 with multiple sclerosis.

Note on this clonotype: A read error may produce the germline difference seen at one junction end. Here the CDR3 reads CASSLRTTQETQYF. The DNA of the CDR3 is TGTGCCAGCAGCCTACGGACCACCCAAGAAACCCAGTACTTC. The gene calls are TRBV3-1 and TRBJ2-5; D gene ambiguous. CDR3 size: 14 residues. Per germline, CDR1 LGHDT and CDR2 YNNKEL (reference sequence).

The rearrangement uses TRBV4-1 and TRBJ1-5; 9 nucleotides match TRBD1. J lost 1 base, V lost 3 bases, and 7 bases had no gene match. This CDR3 comprises 17 residues. CDR1 and CDR2 (germline): MGHRA, YSYEKL. DNA for the CDR3: TGCGCCAGCAGCCATTGGACAGGGGCATTAAGCAATCAGCCCCAGCATTTT. Translation: CASSHWTGALSNQPQHF.

V gene TRBV7-9 combines with J gene TRBJ2-5; possibly TRBD1 for D (6 bases). The closer fit of TRBJ2-7 to the DNA end suggests the J call may be wrong. The CDR3 sequence is 12 residues long. In germline, CDR1 is SEHNR, CDR2 FQNEAQ (reference sequence). The CDR3, as DNA: TGTGCCAGCAGCTTCGAACAGGGCGAGCAGTACTTC. The encoded protein is CASSFEQGEQYF.

The chain combines TRBV29-1 with TRBJ2-7; a weak D match, TRBD1 (5 bases). V was cut by 5 bases and J by 5 bases, with 13 bases left in between. The germline V gene has CDR1 SQVTM and CDR2 ANQGSEA. This CDR3 has 12 residues. CDR3 residues: CSVRGQGHEQYF. The CDR3 nucleotides read TGCAGCGTTCGCGGACAAGGGCACGAGCAGTACTTC.

This chain joins TRBV5-1 and TRBJ1-1; D may be TRBD1 (6 bases). Trimming took 4 bases from V and 0 from J, leaving 28 bases between them. This CDR3 spans 20 amino acids. Per the germline V gene, CDR1 is SGHRS and CDR2 is YFSETQ. CDR3 DNA: TGCGCCAGCAGCCATTGGGGTCTACAGGGAACGATACAAATGAACACTGAAGCTTTCTTT. Protein: CASSHWGLQGTIQMNTEAFF.

This clonotype was recorded at least ten times. The J gene is TRBJ2-7, the V gene TRBV12-3 or TRBV12-4; 10 bases agree with TRBD1. Trimming took 10 bases from V and 4 from J; bases not matched to a gene: 7. The CDR3 contains 13 residues. The CDR3 DNA reads as TGTGCCACGAGACAGGGGGCTGGGTACGAGCAGTACTTC. Protein product: CATRQGAGYEQYF.

V and J are TRBV15 and TRBJ1-1, with 7 bases lining up with TRBD1. The germline gives CDR1 LNHNV, CDR2 YYDKDF (reference sequence). V lost 3 bases and J lost 0; bases outside the gene matches: 4. The CDR3 is 15 residues long. The CDR3 DNA reads as TGTGCCACCAGCAGTCGGGACAGCCTGAACACTGAAGCTTTCTTT. Translation gives CATSSRDSLNTEAFF.

The chain employs TRBV2 and TRBJ2-3, with 8 nucleotides matching TRBD1. Germline loops: CDR1 SNHLY, CDR2 FYNNEI. This CDR3 has 14 residues. The CDR3 region has the DNA TGTGCAGCCGTCAGGGGGCTAACCACAGATACGCAGTATTTT. Translating gives CAAVRGLTTDTQYF.